The present entry profiles one T cell receptor beta chain with its context. This sample stems from a study of T cell responses to AZD1222 COVID-19 vaccine. The CDR3 is 17 amino acids. Profiling relied on immunoSEQ multiplex PCR, and the TCRdb table lists in-frame clones only, not all of them. The repertoire includes 90,000 to 120,000 clones, approximately 86% of them detected once, and approximately 4% sits in the top ten. The gene calls are TRBV21-1 and TRBJ1-2; the table's TRBD1 call for D was not verified on the DNA. TRBV21-1 is deemed a pseudogene. The sequenced sample was peripheral blood, obtained on day 0 of AZD1222 vaccination. This TCR derives from an adult in good health. CDR3 sequence (DNA): TGTGCCAGCAGCCCCGTGGGGGGACAGGACTCTAACTATGGCTACACCTTC. This gives the protein CASSPVGGQDSNYGYTF.